This entry concerns a single T cell receptor beta chain. The data belong to a study of long-term antiretroviral therapy in people with HIV. HIV-positive participants all received treatment in the United States. The germline V gene encodes CDR1 SGHTA and CDR2 FQGTGA. This CDR3 comprises 13 residues. V was clipped by 2 bases and J by 7 bases, with 9 bases between them. Run at survey level, the immunoSEQ assay was version v3.0. Repertoires were generated with immunoSEQ multiplex PCR, while TCRdb's copy carries only in-frame clones and drops some. Among about 11,000 clones listed, approximately 80% were seen once.

This TCR derives from a man aged 40-50 years with HIV. V usage is TRBV7-3 and J usage is TRBJ1-5; no clear D gene. The material sequenced was unsorted PBMCs, taken 1.2 years after starting antiretroviral therapy. The CDR3 region is CASSLYPGQPQHF. The CDR3 nucleotides are TGTGCCAGCAGCTTATATCCAGGCCAGCCCCAGCATTTT.